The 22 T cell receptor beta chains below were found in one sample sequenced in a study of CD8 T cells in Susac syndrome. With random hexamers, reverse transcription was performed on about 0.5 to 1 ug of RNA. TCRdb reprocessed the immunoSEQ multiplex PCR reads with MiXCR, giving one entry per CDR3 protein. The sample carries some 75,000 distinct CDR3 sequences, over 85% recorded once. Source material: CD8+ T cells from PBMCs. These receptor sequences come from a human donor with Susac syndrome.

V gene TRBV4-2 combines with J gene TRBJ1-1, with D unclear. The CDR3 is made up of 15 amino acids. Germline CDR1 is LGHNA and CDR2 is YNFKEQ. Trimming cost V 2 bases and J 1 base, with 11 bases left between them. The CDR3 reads CASSQNPTRNTEAFF. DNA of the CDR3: TGTGCCAGCAGCCAAAACCCGACCAGGAACACTGAAGCTTTCTTT.

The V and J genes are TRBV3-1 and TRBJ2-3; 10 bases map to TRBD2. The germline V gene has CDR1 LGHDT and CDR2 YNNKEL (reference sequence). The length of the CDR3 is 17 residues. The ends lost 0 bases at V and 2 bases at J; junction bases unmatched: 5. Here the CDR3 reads CASSQDRAGGVTDTQYF. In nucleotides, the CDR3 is TGTGCCAGCAGCCAAGATCGAGCGGGAGGGGTCACAGATACGCAGTATTTT.

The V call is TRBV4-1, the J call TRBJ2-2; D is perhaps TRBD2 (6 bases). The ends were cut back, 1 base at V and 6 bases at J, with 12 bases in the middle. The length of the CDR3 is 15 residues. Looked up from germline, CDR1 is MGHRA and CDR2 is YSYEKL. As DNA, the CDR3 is TGCGCCAGCAGCCAAGTATACGGGAGTGCCGGGGAGCTGTTTTTT. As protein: CASSQVYGSAGELFF.

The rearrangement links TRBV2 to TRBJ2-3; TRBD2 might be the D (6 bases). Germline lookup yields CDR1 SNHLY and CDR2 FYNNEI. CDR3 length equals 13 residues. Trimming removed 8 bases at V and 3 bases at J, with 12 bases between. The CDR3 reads CASPGLKTDTQYF. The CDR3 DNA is TGTGCCAGCCCGGGACTTAAAACAGATACGCAGTATTTT.

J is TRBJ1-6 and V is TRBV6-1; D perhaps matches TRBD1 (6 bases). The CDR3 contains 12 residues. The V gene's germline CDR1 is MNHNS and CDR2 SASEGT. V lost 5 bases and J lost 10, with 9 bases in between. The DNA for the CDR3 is TGTGCCAGCAGTCTAAGGGGGTCACCCCTCCACTTT. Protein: CASSLRGSPLHF.

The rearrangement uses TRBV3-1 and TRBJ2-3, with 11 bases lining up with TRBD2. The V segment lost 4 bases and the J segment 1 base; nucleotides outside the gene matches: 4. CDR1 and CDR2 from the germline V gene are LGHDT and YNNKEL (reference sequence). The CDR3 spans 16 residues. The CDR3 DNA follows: TGTGCCAGCAGCCCAGCACTAGCGGGGGGCACAGATACGCAGTATTTT. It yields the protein CASSPALAGGTDTQYF.

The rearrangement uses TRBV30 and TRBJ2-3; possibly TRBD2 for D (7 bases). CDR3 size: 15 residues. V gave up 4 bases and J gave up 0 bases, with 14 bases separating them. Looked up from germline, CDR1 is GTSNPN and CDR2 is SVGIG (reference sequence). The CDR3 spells CAWKRRGPSTDTQYF. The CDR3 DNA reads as TGTGCCTGGAAACGGCGGGGGCCTAGCACAGATACGCAGTATTTT.

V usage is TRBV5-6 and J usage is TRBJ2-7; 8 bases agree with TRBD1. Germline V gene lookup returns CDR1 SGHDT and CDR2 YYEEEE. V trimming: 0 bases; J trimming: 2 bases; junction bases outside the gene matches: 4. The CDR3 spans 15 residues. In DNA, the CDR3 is TGTGCCAGCAGCTTGGCCGGCAGGGGGCCCTACGAGCAGTACTTC. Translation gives CASSLAGRGPYEQYF. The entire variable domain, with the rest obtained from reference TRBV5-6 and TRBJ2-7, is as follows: DAGVTQSPTHLIKTRGQQVTLRCSPKSGHDTVSWYQQALGQGPQFIFQYYEEEERQRGNFPDRFSGHQFPNYSSELNVNALLLGDSALYLCASSLAGRGPYEQYFGPGTRLTVT.

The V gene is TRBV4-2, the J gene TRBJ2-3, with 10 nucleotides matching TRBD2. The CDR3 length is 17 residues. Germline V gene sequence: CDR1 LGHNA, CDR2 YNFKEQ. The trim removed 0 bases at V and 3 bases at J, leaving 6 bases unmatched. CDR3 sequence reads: CASSQDPSGGGTDTQYF. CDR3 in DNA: TGTGCCAGCAGCCAAGATCCCAGCGGGGGGGGTACAGATACGCAGTATTTT.

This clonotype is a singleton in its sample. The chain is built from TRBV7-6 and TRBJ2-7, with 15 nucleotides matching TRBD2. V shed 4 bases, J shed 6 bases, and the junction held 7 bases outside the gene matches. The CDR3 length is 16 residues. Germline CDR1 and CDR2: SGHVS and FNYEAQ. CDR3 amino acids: CASSSREGLAGGEQYF. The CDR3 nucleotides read TGTGCCAGCAGCTCCCGCGAGGGACTAGCGGGAGGCGAGCAGTACTTC.

This chain's CDR3 is CASSLMSETIYGYTF. In DNA form, the CDR3 reads TGTGCCAGCAGCTTGATGTCAGAGACTATCTATGGCTACACCTTC. This chain connects TRBV5-6 to TRBJ1-2; D call uncertain. The CDR3 sequence is 15 residues long. Germline assignment: CDR1 SGHDT and CDR2 YYEEEE. Trimming left V 1 base short and J 4 bases short, with 14 bases between. Using reference TRBV5-6 and TRBJ1-2 for the parts outside the CDR3, the full variable domain is DAGVTQSPTHLIKTRGQQVTLRCSPKSGHDTVSWYQQALGQGPQFIFQYYEEEERQRGNFPDRFSGHQFPNYSSELNVNALLLGDSALYLCASSLMSETIYGYTFGSGTRLTVV.

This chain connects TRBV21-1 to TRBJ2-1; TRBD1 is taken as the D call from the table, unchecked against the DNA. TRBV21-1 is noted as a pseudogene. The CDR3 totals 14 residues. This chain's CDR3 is CASSGRTPNNEQFF. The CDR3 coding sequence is TGTGCCAGCAGCGGGCGGACACCTAACAATGAGCAGTTCTTC.

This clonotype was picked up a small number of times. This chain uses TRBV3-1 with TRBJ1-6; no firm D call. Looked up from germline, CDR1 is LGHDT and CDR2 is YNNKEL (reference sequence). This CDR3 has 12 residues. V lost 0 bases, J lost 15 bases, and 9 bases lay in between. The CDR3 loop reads CASSQDRNLLHF. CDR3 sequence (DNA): TGTGCCAGCAGCCAAGATCGGAACCTCCTCCACTTT.

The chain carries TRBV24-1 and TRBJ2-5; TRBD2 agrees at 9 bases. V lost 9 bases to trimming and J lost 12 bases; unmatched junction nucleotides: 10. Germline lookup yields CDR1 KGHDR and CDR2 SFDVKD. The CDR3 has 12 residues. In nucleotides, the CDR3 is TGTGCCACCGCCCAGGCTAGCGGGAATAAGTACTTC. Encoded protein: CATAQASGNKYF.

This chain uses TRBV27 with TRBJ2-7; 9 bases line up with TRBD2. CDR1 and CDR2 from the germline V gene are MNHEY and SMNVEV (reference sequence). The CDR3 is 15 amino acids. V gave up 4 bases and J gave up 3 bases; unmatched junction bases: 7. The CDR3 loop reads CASSSASGDFYEQYF. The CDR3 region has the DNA TGTGCCAGCAGTTCCGCTAGCGGGGATTTCTACGAGCAGTACTTC.

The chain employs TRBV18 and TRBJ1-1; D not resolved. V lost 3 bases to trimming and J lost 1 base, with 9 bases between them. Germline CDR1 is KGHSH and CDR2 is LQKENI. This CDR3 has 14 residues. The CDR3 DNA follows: TGTGCCAGCTCACCCAACCTTGGGAACACTGAAGCTTTCTTT. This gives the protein CASSPNLGNTEAFF.

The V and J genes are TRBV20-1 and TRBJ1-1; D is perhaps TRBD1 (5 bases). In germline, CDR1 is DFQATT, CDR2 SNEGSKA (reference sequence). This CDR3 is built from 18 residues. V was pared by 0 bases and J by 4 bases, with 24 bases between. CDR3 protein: CSARDLGSGSEGTTEAFF. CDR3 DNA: TGCAGTGCTAGAGATTTAGGTTCGGGTTCGGAGGGGACCACTGAAGCTTTCTTT.

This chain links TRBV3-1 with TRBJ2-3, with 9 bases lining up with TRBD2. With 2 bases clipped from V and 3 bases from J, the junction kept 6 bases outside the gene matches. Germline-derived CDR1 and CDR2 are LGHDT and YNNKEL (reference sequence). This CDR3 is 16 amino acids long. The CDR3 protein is CASSQPYSGRTDTQYF. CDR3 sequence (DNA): TGTGCCAGCAGCCAACCCTATAGCGGGAGAACAGATACGCAGTATTTT.

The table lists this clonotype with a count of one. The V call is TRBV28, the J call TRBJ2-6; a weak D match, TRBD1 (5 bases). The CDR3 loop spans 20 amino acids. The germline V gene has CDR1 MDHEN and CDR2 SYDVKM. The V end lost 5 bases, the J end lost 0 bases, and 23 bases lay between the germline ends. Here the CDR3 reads CASSPNQGFATSSGANVLTF. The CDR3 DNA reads TGTGCCAGCAGTCCAAATCAGGGTTTTGCTACCTCCTCTGGGGCCAACGTCCTGACTTTC. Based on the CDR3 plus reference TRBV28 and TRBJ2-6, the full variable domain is DVKVTQSSRYLVKRTGEKVFLECVQDMDHENMFWYRQDPGLGLRLIYFSYDVKMKEKGDIPEGYSVSREKKERFSLILESASTNQTSMYLCASSPNQGFATSSGANVLTFGAGSRLTVL.

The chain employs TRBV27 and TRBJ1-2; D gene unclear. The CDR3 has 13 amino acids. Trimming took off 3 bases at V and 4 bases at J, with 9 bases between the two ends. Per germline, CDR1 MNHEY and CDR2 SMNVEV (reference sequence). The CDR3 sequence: CASSFSALYGYTF. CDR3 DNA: TGTGCCAGCAGTTTTTCGGCCCTCTATGGCTACACCTTC.

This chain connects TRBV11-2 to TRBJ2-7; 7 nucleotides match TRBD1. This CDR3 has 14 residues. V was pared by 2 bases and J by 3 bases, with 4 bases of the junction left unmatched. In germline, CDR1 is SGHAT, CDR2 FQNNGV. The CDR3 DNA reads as TGTGCCAGCAGCTTATGGACAGGACACTACGAGCAGTACTTC. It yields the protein CASSLWTGHYEQYF.

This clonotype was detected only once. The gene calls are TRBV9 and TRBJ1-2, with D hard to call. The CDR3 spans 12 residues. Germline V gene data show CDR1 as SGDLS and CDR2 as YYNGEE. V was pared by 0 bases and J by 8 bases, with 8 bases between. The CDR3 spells CASSVGLRGYTF. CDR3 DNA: TGTGCCAGCAGCGTAGGTTTGCGGGGCTACACCTTC.